This entry lists 23 T cell receptor beta chains sequenced from one sample in a study of blood T cell repertoires in COVID-19. Here immunoSEQ multiplex PCR was the method, and the copy in TCRdb shows in-frame clones only, minus some. Among 120,000 to 150,000 clones, around 80% were seen once, and the ten largest hold under 10%. What was sequenced was peripheral blood. The receptor source for this set is a woman of 80 years or more in a cohort sampled during active or convalescent COVID-19.

The rearrangement uses TRBV2 and TRBJ2-2; 7 bases fit TRBD1. Germline-derived CDR1 and CDR2 are SNHLY and FYNNEI. The ends lost 7 bases at V and 5 bases at J; junction bases unmatched: 7. The CDR3 runs to 14 residues. For the CDR3, the DNA is TGTGCCAGCAAAAGGACAGGTTGGACCGGGGAGCTGTTTTTT. It specifies CASKRTGWTGELFF. Full variable domain (outside the CDR3, taken from reference TRBV2 and TRBJ2-2): EPEVTQTPSHQVTQMGQEVILRCVPISNHLYFYWYRQILGQKVEFLVSFYNNEISEKSEIFDDQFSVERPDGSNFTLKIRSTKLEDSAMYFCASKRTGWTGELFFGEGSRLTVL.

V and J are TRBV6-6 and TRBJ1-2; 7 positions match TRBD1. The CDR3 totals 15 residues. The V gene's germline CDR1 is MNHNY and CDR2 SVGAGI (reference sequence). V was pared by 4 bases and J by 5 bases, with 10 bases of the junction left unmatched. The CDR3 loop reads CASSFRQGDLYGYTF. The CDR3 DNA reads TGTGCCAGCAGTTTCAGACAGGGCGACCTTTATGGCTACACCTTC.

The chain joins TRBV19 to TRBJ1-1; D perhaps matches TRBD1 (5 bases). Germline V lookup: CDR1 LNHDA, CDR2 SQIVND (reference sequence). Trimming shortened V by 10 bases and J by 1 base, and 13 bases separated the two germline ends. The CDR3 is 13 amino acids. DNA for the CDR3: TGTGCCATTGCGATAACAGGGAACACTGAAGCTTTCTTT. Its protein is CAIAITGNTEAFF.

This clone occurred many times. The chain couples TRBV28 to TRBJ1-2, with D uncertain. The germline gives CDR1 MDHEN, CDR2 SYDVKM. V shed 7 bases and J shed 8 bases, with 20 bases lying between them. The CDR3 loop spans 14 amino acids. CDR3 amino acids: CASTELVESGGYTF. For the CDR3, the DNA is TGTGCCAGCACCGAACTTGTGGAGTCTGGGGGCTACACCTTC.

The chain carries TRBV6-2 or TRBV6-3 and TRBJ1-2; D not resolved. Trimming removed 1 base at V and 0 bases at J, with 12 bases between. In germline, CDR1 is MNHEY, CDR2 SVGEGT. The CDR3 sequence is 16 residues long. The DNA of the CDR3 is TGTGCCAGCAGTTACTTCAGGCCAGGAACTAACTATGGCTACACCTTC. The encoded protein is CASSYFRPGTNYGYTF.

This chain's CDR3 is CATSDPNRDGYTF. The CDR3 DNA follows: TGTGCCACCAGTGACCCCAACAGGGACGGCTACACCTTC. The chain carries TRBV24-1 and TRBJ1-2; TRBD1 is a possible D gene (6 bases). There are 13 residues in the CDR3. From germline, CDR1 is KGHDR and CDR2 SFDVKD. V gave up 4 bases and J gave up 8 bases, with 13 bases separating them.

In its sample, this clone was seen once. The chain recombines TRBV28 with TRBJ2-7; the D gene is possibly TRBD2 (5 bases). Between the trimmed V and J ends, which lost 6 bases and 1 base, there was a span of 16 bases. Germline values: CDR1 MDHEN, CDR2 SYDVKM. CDR3 length: 15 residues. DNA of the CDR3: TGTGCCAGCAGCTCAAGAGGGCTTGGGTCCTACGAGCAGTACGTC. This gives the protein CASSSRGLGSYEQYV.

The gene calls are TRBV7-9 and TRBJ1-1; the D is unclear. V was pared by 5 bases and J by 11 bases, with 15 bases between. CDR1 SEHNR and CDR2 FQNEAQ come from the germline V gene (reference sequence). The CDR3 is 12 amino acids. The CDR3 bases are TGTGCCAGCAGCCCTACCTTATCTCCCGCTTTCTTT. Translated, it gives CASSPTLSPAFF.

V is TRBV4-1 and J is TRBJ1-5; D is possibly TRBD1 (6 bases). V lost 3 bases and J lost 0, with 18 bases in between. From germline, CDR1 is MGHRA and CDR2 YSYEKL. The CDR3 is 18 residues long. The CDR3 loop is CASSHFTGLSYSNQPQHF. The CDR3, as DNA: TGCGCCAGCAGCCACTTTACAGGGCTATCCTATAGCAATCAGCCCCAGCATTTT.

The V and J genes are TRBV15 and TRBJ1-1; 8 bases fit TRBD1. CDR1 is LNHNV, CDR2 YYDKDF, per germline (reference sequence). V lost 0 bases and J lost 4; bases outside the gene matches: 16. The CDR3 contains 19 residues. CDR3 bases: TGTGCCACCAGCAGAGACCTTGGATCCCAGGGGGCCCGAGGCACTGAAGCTTTCTTT. Residues: CATSRDLGSQGARGTEAFF. The entire variable domain, with the rest obtained from reference TRBV15 and TRBJ1-1, is as follows: DAMVIQNPRYQVTQFGKPVTLSCSQTLNHNVMYWYQQKSSQAPKLLFHYYDKDFNNEADTPDNFQSRRPNTSFCFLDIRSPGLGDTAMYLCATSRDLGSQGARGTEAFFGQGTRLTVV.

The gene calls are TRBV4-2 and TRBJ1-6, with a possible D match to TRBD1 (5 bases). CDR3 length equals 16 residues. V lost 0 bases and J lost 7, with 13 bases in between. The germline V gene has CDR1 LGHNA and CDR2 YNFKEQ. The CDR3 spells CASSQDAGGRNSPLHF. In DNA, the CDR3 is TGTGCCAGCAGCCAAGATGCCGGGGGAAGGAATTCACCCCTCCACTTT.

The chain carries TRBV7-9 and TRBJ2-5, with 8 bases matching TRBD1. The CDR3 extends over 16 amino acids. V trimming: 5 bases; J trimming: 1 base; junction bases outside the gene matches: 9. Germline V gives CDR1 SEHNR, CDR2 FQNEAQ (reference sequence). The CDR3 DNA sequence: TGTGCCAGCAGCCCCCGGTTGACAGGGGCCCAAGAGACCCAGTACTTC. Protein sequence: CASSPRLTGAQETQYF. The whole variable domain, remainder taken from reference TRBV7-9 and TRBJ2-5, is DTGVSQNPRHKITKRGQNVTFRCDPISEHNRLYWYRQTLGQGPEFLTYFQNEAQLEKSRLLSDRFSAERPKGSFSTLEIQRTEQGDSAMYLCASSPRLTGAQETQYFGPGTRLLVL.

This sequence joins TRBV6-6 and TRBJ1-2; 7 positions match TRBD1. Germline CDR1 and CDR2: MNHNY and SVGAGI (reference sequence). The CDR3 has 15 residues. V shed 2 bases and J 1 base; nucleotides not matched to a gene: 4. CDR3 sequence reads: CASSYPGQSNYGYTF. CDR3 DNA: TGTGCCAGCAGTTACCCGGGACAGAGTAACTATGGCTACACCTTC.

A word on this clone: The identical CDR3 is also encoded by other nucleotide sequences in the sample. The chain couples TRBV29-1 to TRBJ1-1; the D is unclear. Germline V gives CDR1 SQVTM, CDR2 ANQGSEA. This CDR3 has 12 amino acids. Trimming shortened V by 4 bases and J by 4 bases, and 10 bases separated the two germline ends. DNA of the CDR3: TGCAGCGTTGTCGGGCGGGGCACTGAAGCTTTCTTT. Residues: CSVVGRGTEAFF.

The genes are TRBV4-2 and TRBJ2-1, with D possibly matching TRBD2 (6 bases). This CDR3 is 16 amino acids long. Germline CDR1 is LGHNA and CDR2 is YNFKEQ. V was pared by 0 bases and J by 0 bases, with 9 bases between. The CDR3 coding sequence is TGTGCCAGCAGCCAAGATATGGGGGGCTCCTACAATGAGCAGTTCTTC. Translated: CASSQDMGGSYNEQFF.

The V gene is TRBV19, the J gene TRBJ1-1; D remains ambiguous. CDR3 length: 14 amino acids. Germline assignment: CDR1 LNHDA and CDR2 SQIVND (reference sequence). V was shortened by 6 bases and J by 0 bases, with 11 bases between the two germline ends. The CDR3 here is CASRRRELNTEAFF. CDR3 in DNA: TGTGCCAGTAGGAGGAGGGAGTTGAACACTGAAGCTTTCTTT.

The V call is TRBV6-5, the J call TRBJ2-2; 10 nucleotides align to TRBD2. The CDR3 has 15 amino acids. Germline CDR1 and CDR2: MNHEY and SVGAGI. V gave up 6 bases and J gave up 6 bases; unmatched junction bases: 7. CDR3 sequence reads: CASRSGGADAGELFF. CDR3 bases: TGTGCCAGCAGAAGCGGGGGGGCCGATGCCGGGGAGCTGTTTTTT.

The gene calls are TRBV20-1 and TRBJ1-2; D is undetermined. With 3 bases removed from V and 3 bases from J, the gap between germline ends came to 11 bases. This CDR3 contains 13 residues. Germline CDR1 DFQATT, CDR2 SNEGSKA (reference sequence). Here the CDR3 reads CSASRSDYYGYTF. The CDR3 DNA follows: TGCAGTGCTAGTAGGTCGGACTACTATGGCTACACCTTC.

The sample holds a few counts of this clone. The rearrangement links TRBV20-1 to TRBJ2-5, with D hard to call. CDR3 length: 13 amino acids. Germline loops: CDR1 DFQATT, CDR2 SNEGSKA (reference sequence). Trimming pared 3 bases from V and 8 bases from J, leaving 16 bases between. CDR3: CSASPDTKGTQYF. CDR3 DNA: TGCAGTGCTAGTCCCGATACTAAAGGTACCCAGTACTTC.

The DNA of the CDR3 is TGTGCCAGTAGGACCCAGGCGGGCCGGACCGGGGAGCTGTTTTTT. Protein: CASRTQAGRTGELFF. The genes are TRBV19 and TRBJ2-2; D perhaps matches TRBD2 (5 bases). The germline CDR1 and CDR2 sequences are LNHDA and SQIVND (reference sequence). This CDR3 region has 15 residues. V was clipped by 6 bases and J by 5 bases, with 16 bases between them.

The V call is TRBV18, the J call TRBJ2-3, with 8 positions matching TRBD2. The CDR3 length is 17 residues. Germline CDR1 KGHSH, CDR2 LQKENI. The trim removed 1 base at V and 1 base at J, leaving 7 bases unmatched. The DNA of the CDR3 is TGTGCCAGCTCACCACAAAGGGTGACTAGCGGCACAGATACGCAGTATTTT. Translated: CASSPQRVTSGTDTQYF.

This chain connects TRBV6-5 to TRBJ2-1, with D tentatively TRBD2 (5 bases). V was clipped by 6 bases and J by 0 bases, with 6 bases between them. The germline V gene encodes CDR1 MNHEY and CDR2 SVGAGI. The CDR3 consists of 13 residues. CDR3 sequence: CASRGSSYNEQFF. The CDR3 coding sequence is TGTGCCAGCAGAGGGAGCTCCTACAATGAGCAGTTCTTC.

The chain links TRBV18 to TRBJ2-1, with 8 bases lining up with TRBD1. CDR3 length equals 15 residues. The junction had 3 bases not matched to a gene; V was cut back by 3 bases and J by 2 bases. CDR1 KGHSH and CDR2 LQKENI come from the germline V gene. Written as DNA, the CDR3 is TGTGCCAGCTCACCGGGACAGGTGACCTACAATGAGCAGTTCTTC. This gives the protein CASSPGQVTYNEQFF. Supplemented by reference TRBV18 and TRBJ2-1, the full variable domain reads NAGVMQNPRHLVRRRGQEARLRCSPMKGHSHVYWYRQLPEEGLKFMVYLQKENIIDESGMPKERFSAEFPKEGPSILRIQQVVRGDSAAYFCASSPGQVTYNEQFFGPGTRLTVL.